Presented here are 27 T cell receptor beta chains from one specimen sequenced in a study of blood T cells in healthy people across ages. A second about 7 to 11 cycle PCR used barcoded and J-beta primers. MiXCR was run by TCRdb on the 5' RACE reads, yielding one entry per CDR3 protein. Of some 700,000 distinct CDR3 sequences in the sample, 20% to 25% were seen once. Sequenced sample: blood. These receptors were collected from a man aged 65 to 85 in good health.

To note about this clonotype: Compared with germline, one end of the junction differs, possibly owing to a read error. The chain uses TRBV12-3 or TRBV12-4 and TRBJ1-4; D call uncertain. The CDR3 contains 13 residues. DNA of the CDR3: TGTGCCAGCAGTTTGGCCGAGAATGAAAAGCTGTTTTTT. This sequence encodes CASSLAENEKLFF.

V and J are TRBV12-3 or TRBV12-4 and TRBJ2-2; 12 bases are a match to TRBD1. The CDR3 contains 17 residues. The V segment lost 6 bases and the J segment 6 bases; nucleotides outside the gene matches: 11. The CDR3 reads CASSFSGTGGDAGELFF. The CDR3 DNA is TGTGCCAGCAGCTTCTCCGGGACAGGGGGCGACGCCGGGGAGCTGTTTTTT.

The rearrangement joins TRBV6-1 to TRBJ2-5; 10 bases align to TRBD2. The better agreement between TRBJ2-1 and the DNA end casts doubt on the J call. This CDR3 contains 17 residues. The germline CDR1 and CDR2 sequences are MNHNS and SASEGT. In DNA, the CDR3 is TGTGCCAGCAGAGCAAGCCCCTGGACTAGCGGCTACAATGAGCAGTTCTTC. It codes for CASRASPWTSGYNEQFF.

A word on this clonotype: Mismatch with germline at one junction end may stem from a read error. The chain combines TRBV7-6 with TRBJ2-3; TRBD2 agrees at 11 bases. Germline CDR1 reads SGHVS; CDR2 reads FNYEAQ. The CDR3 sequence is 16 residues long. This chain's CDR3 is CANSETLAGGSNTQYF. The CDR3 DNA follows: TGTGCCAACAGCGAAACGCTAGCGGGGGGTTCGAATACGCAGTATTTT.

V is TRBV2 and J is TRBJ2-3; no clear D. Trimming pared 9 bases from V and 1 base from J, leaving 5 bases between. The CDR3 contains 11 residues. Germline CDR1 reads SNHLY; CDR2 reads FYNNEI. The chain's CDR3 is CARTGTDTQYF. In DNA, the CDR3 is TGTGCCAGGACCGGCACAGATACGCAGTATTTT. The full variable domain, with the rest looked up from reference TRBV2 and TRBJ2-3, is EPEVTQTPSHQVTQMGQEVILRCVPISNHLYFYWYRQILGQKVEFLVSFYNNEISEKSEIFDDQFSVERPDGSNFTLKIRSTKLEDSAMYFCARTGTDTQYFGPGTRLTVL.

The rearrangement links TRBV6-2 or TRBV6-3 to TRBJ2-6; D uncertain. This CDR3 has 15 amino acids. Trimming removed 2 bases at V and 0 bases at J, with 5 bases between. Germline CDR1 is MNHEY and CDR2 is SVGEGT. Here the CDR3 reads CASSYRHSGANVLTF. The CDR3 nucleotides read TGTGCCAGCAGTTACCGGCACTCTGGGGCCAACGTCCTGACTTTC.

The chain is built from TRBV12-3 or TRBV12-4 and TRBJ2-7; D is ambiguous. CDR3 size: 13 residues. V was clipped by 3 bases and J by 5 bases, with 11 bases between them. The CDR3 DNA sequence: TGTGCCAGCAGTTTTCTAAGGGATGACGAGCAGTACTTC. Translating it yields CASSFLRDDEQYF.

The rearrangement links TRBV5-1 to TRBJ2-4; D ambiguous. CDR1 is SGHRS and CDR2 is YFSETQ in the germline V gene. The V and J ends lost 1 base and 3 bases respectively, with 14 bases between them. This CDR3 is built from 16 residues. The CDR3 is CASSLFGPTGKNIQYF. The DNA for the CDR3 is TGCGCCAGCAGCTTGTTCGGCCCTACGGGCAAAAACATTCAGTACTTC.

V gene TRBV25-1 combines with J gene TRBJ2-1; 7 bases agree with TRBD1. The trim removed 1 base at V and 0 bases at J, leaving 3 bases unmatched. The CDR3 is 16 amino acids. Germline lookup yields CDR1 MGHDK and CDR2 SYGVNS. The CDR3 loop is CASSESRGHSYNEQFF. The CDR3 coding sequence is TGTGCCAGCAGTGAATCTAGGGGGCACTCCTACAATGAGCAGTTCTTC.

In DNA, the CDR3 is TGTGCCTGGAGTGCGCCGAATGAGCAGTTCTTC. This encodes CAWSAPNEQFF. The chain recombines TRBV30 with TRBJ2-1; D is undetermined. The CDR3 totals 11 residues. Germline V gene sequence: CDR1 GTSNPN, CDR2 SVGIG (reference sequence). Trimming took off 1 base at V and 7 bases at J, with 5 bases between the two ends.

Many counts were recorded for this clonotype. Compared with germline, one end of the junction differs, possibly owing to a read error. The V gene is TRBV5-1, the J gene TRBJ2-3, with 12 bases lining up with TRBD2. This CDR3 comprises 16 residues. Germline loops: CDR1 SGHRS, CDR2 YFSETQ. The CDR3 loop is CASSPRLAGVGDTQYF. The CDR3 nucleotides are TGTGCCAGCAGTCCTCGACTAGCGGGGGTGGGAGATACGCAGTATTTT.

There are a few counts of this clonotype. This chain links TRBV10-1 with TRBJ2-4; no reliable D call. The length of the CDR3 is 15 residues. Trimming left V 3 bases short and J 0 bases short, with 9 bases between. Germline values: CDR1 WNHNN, CDR2 SYGVQD (reference sequence). Written as DNA, the CDR3 is TGCGCCAGCAGTGATGGGGTATTAGCCAAAAACATTCAGTACTTC. It specifies CASSDGVLAKNIQYF.

This rearrangement joins TRBV18 to TRBJ2-2; D unclear. Germline loops: CDR1 KGHSH, CDR2 LQKENI. The CDR3 extends over 14 amino acids. The ends were cut back, 3 bases at V and 3 bases at J, with 8 bases in the middle. The CDR3 DNA reads as TGTGCCAGCTCACCTCCGTGGGACACCGGGGAGCTGTTTTTT. Translating it yields CASSPPWDTGELFF.

This clonotype was counted between two and nine times. This rearrangement joins TRBV29-1 to TRBJ2-1, with D perhaps matching TRBD1 (5 bases). The CDR3 runs to 15 residues. Trimming left V 6 bases short and J 8 bases short, with 23 bases between. Germline V lookup: CDR1 SQVTM, CDR2 ANQGSEA. The CDR3 loop is CSVITGPRTIDEQFF. The CDR3 nucleotides read TGCAGCGTGATTACAGGACCCAGGACGATCGATGAGCAGTTCTTC.

The chain carries TRBV14 and TRBJ1-3, with unresolved D. This CDR3 spans 14 amino acids. The V end lost 1 base, the J end lost 0 bases, and 4 bases lay between the germline ends. Germline loops: CDR1 SGHDN, CDR2 FVKESK. CDR3 loop: CASSQVVSGNTIYF. CDR3 DNA sequence: TGTGCCAGCAGCCAAGTGGTCTCTGGAAACACCATATATTTT.

V is TRBV20-1 and J is TRBJ2-1; TRBD1 agrees at 9 bases. V was pared by 3 bases and J by 7 bases, with 13 bases of the junction left unmatched. The CDR3 spans 16 residues. Germline CDR1 reads DFQATT; CDR2 reads SNEGSKA (reference sequence). This CDR3 reads CSARGSRDRALNEQFF. The DNA of the CDR3 is TGCAGTGCTAGGGGCTCCCGGGACAGGGCTCTGAATGAGCAGTTCTTC.

The chain has TRBV19 and TRBJ1-1; D gene unclear. Deletions cut 5 bases from V and 1 base from J, with 8 bases between. Germline V gene sequence: CDR1 LNHDA, CDR2 SQIVND (reference sequence). The CDR3 extends over 13 amino acids. The CDR3 sequence: CASSRQQNTEAFF. As DNA, the CDR3 is TGTGCCAGTAGTCGACAACAGAACACTGAAGCTTTCTTT.

Comment on this clonotype: A read error may explain this, as a much larger clone is one base away. The J gene is TRBJ2-3, the V gene TRBV18; no clear D gene. The CDR3 has 13 residues. Germline CDR1 reads KGHSH; CDR2 reads LQKENI. V shed 2 bases and J shed 5 bases, with 8 bases lying between them. The CDR3 protein is CASSPGLEDTQYF. The CDR3 DNA reads TGTGCCAGCTCACCAGGGTTAGAAGATACGCAGTATTTT.

This chain links TRBV19 with TRBJ2-5, with D possibly TRBD1 on 6 matching bases. This CDR3 is built from 13 residues. The V end was cut by 5 bases, the J end by 5 bases, with 12 bases between. Germline CDR1 is LNHDA and CDR2 is SQIVND (reference sequence). This chain's CDR3 is CASSVNREETQYF. Written as DNA, the CDR3 is TGTGCCAGTAGTGTGAACAGGGAGGAGACCCAGTACTTC.

The rearrangement joins TRBV5-1 to TRBJ2-1, with unresolved D. The V and J ends lost 0 bases and 1 base respectively, with 8 bases between them. Germline lookup yields CDR1 SGHRS and CDR2 YFSETQ. The CDR3 totals 15 residues. The DNA for the CDR3 is TGCGCCAGCAGCTTGGCCCCTACTTCCTACAATGAGCAGTTCTTC. The encoded protein is CASSLAPTSYNEQFF.

This rearrangement joins TRBV5-1 to TRBJ2-1; 10 bases fit TRBD1. This CDR3 has 17 residues. Germline-derived CDR1 and CDR2 are SGHRS and YFSETQ. After removal of 6 bases from V and 4 bases from J, the junction contained 13 bases not matched to a gene. CDR3 protein: CASTDNRQGARYNEQFF. The CDR3 DNA is TGCGCCAGCACAGACAATCGACAGGGGGCGAGGTACAATGAGCAGTTCTTC.

This clonotype was detected a few times. The rearrangement uses TRBV29-1 and TRBJ1-2; D gene uncertain. V gave up 0 bases and J gave up 7 bases, with 15 bases separating them. This CDR3 comprises 14 residues. Germline loops: CDR1 SQVTM, CDR2 ANQGSEA. CDR3 nucleotides: TGCAGCGTTGAAGAATCATACGCTTCAAGTGGCTACACCTTC. This sequence encodes CSVEESYASSGYTF.

The chain couples TRBV5-1 to TRBJ1-4, with D perhaps TRBD1 (5 bases). The CDR3 totals 15 residues. V lost 1 base to trimming and J lost 4 bases, with 11 bases between them. The V gene's germline CDR1 is SGHRS and CDR2 YFSETQ. The CDR3 sequence is CASSLQGSDNEKLFF. DNA of the CDR3: TGCGCCAGCAGCTTGCAGGGATCGGATAATGAAAAACTGTTTTTT.

The table lists this clonotype with a few counts. The chain is built from TRBV7-2 and TRBJ2-7, with no clear D. This CDR3 has 13 residues. The V end was cut by 5 bases, the J end by 3 bases, with 11 bases between. The germline V gene has CDR1 SGHTA and CDR2 FQGNSA. CDR3 nucleotide sequence: TGTGCCAGCAGCGGCAACCCCTACTACGAGCAGTACTTC. Encoded protein: CASSGNPYYEQYF. Based on the CDR3 plus reference TRBV7-2 and TRBJ2-7, the full variable domain is GAGVSQSPSNKVTEKGKDVELRCDPISGHTALYWYRQSLGQGLEFLIYFQGNSAPDKSGLPSDRFSAERTGGSVSTLTIQRTQQEDSAVYLCASSGNPYYEQYFGPGTRLTVT.

This clonotype turned up a few times. The chain combines TRBV29-1 with TRBJ2-2, with D perhaps TRBD1 or TRBD2 (6 bases each). The V gene's germline CDR1 is SQVTM and CDR2 ANQGSEA. This CDR3 has 14 amino acids. V lost 4 bases to trimming and J lost 1 base, with 10 bases between them. The chain's CDR3 is CSVGGRGNTGELFF. The CDR3 bases are TGCAGCGTTGGGGGGCGGGGGAACACCGGGGAGCTGTTTTTT.

The table lists this clonotype with a few counts. The chain recombines TRBV28 with TRBJ1-1; D unclear. This CDR3 has 13 amino acids. CDR1 MDHEN and CDR2 SYDVKM come from the germline V gene. The V gene lost 7 bases and the J gene lost 1 base, with 10 bases spanning the gap. For the CDR3, the DNA is TGTGCCAGCAAAAGACACCGGAACACTGAAGCTTTCTTT. Translated: CASKRHRNTEAFF.

This chain connects TRBV10-3 to TRBJ1-2; maybe TRBD1 (5 bases). Trimming took off 5 bases at V and 3 bases at J, with 7 bases between the two ends. Germline CDR1 is ENHRY and CDR2 is SYGVKD. CDR3 length: 12 amino acids. Written as DNA, the CDR3 is TGTGCCATCAGTCAGGGAGACTATGGCTACACCTTC. Its translation is CAISQGDYGYTF.